The 18 T cell receptor beta chains reported below all come from one sample, sequenced in a study of blood T cell repertoires in COVID-19. Repertoires were generated with immunoSEQ multiplex PCR, while TCRdb's copy carries only in-frame clones and drops some. The table has 200,000 to 250,000 clones, approximately 78% seen once. Sequencing was done on a sample of peripheral blood. The receptor set was obtained from a woman aged 70-85 years with COVID-19, enrolled during active disease.

The gene calls are TRBV10-3 and TRBJ1-2; D ambiguous. V was trimmed by 5 bases and J by 8 bases, leaving 18 bases between them. Per the germline V gene, CDR1 is ENHRY and CDR2 is SYGVKD. The CDR3 consists of 14 residues. CDR3 loop: CAISPSASRSGYTF. CDR3 DNA: TGTGCCATCAGTCCGTCGGCCTCTAGGAGCGGCTACACCTTC.

The rearrangement uses TRBV10-2 and TRBJ2-7, with a tentative D call TRBD2 (6 bases). Germline CDR1 WSHSY, CDR2 SAAADI. The V end was cut by 4 bases, the J end by 2 bases, with 18 bases between. This CDR3 spans 16 amino acids. CDR3 in DNA: TGCGCCAGCAGTGGTTTCGGGACCCGGAGGGCCTACGAGCAGTACTTC. Translation gives CASSGFGTRRAYEQYF.

The rearrangement joins TRBV7-2 to TRBJ2-3; maybe TRBD2 (5 bases). CDR3 length: 13 amino acids. V lost 5 bases and J 7 bases, leaving 13 bases between the germline ends. Germline values: CDR1 SGHTA, CDR2 FQGNSA. The CDR3 region has the DNA TGTGCCAGCAGCCGAGATGAGGGCCATACGCAGTATTTT. The encoded protein is CASSRDEGHTQYF.

The rearrangement uses TRBV7-2 and TRBJ2-2; D might be TRBD1 (6 bases). Trimming took off 4 bases at V and 8 bases at J, with 11 bases between the two ends. This CDR3 comprises 13 residues. CDR1 is SGHTA, CDR2 FQGNSA, per germline. The CDR3 DNA reads as TGTGCCAGCAGCTCCCAGGGGATTGGGGAGCTGTTTTTT. This sequence encodes CASSSQGIGELFF. The complete variable domain, with remaining parts taken from reference TRBV7-2 and TRBJ2-2, reads GAGVSQSPSNKVTEKGKDVELRCDPISGHTALYWYRQSLGQGLEFLIYFQGNSAPDKSGLPSDRFSAERTGGSVSTLTIQRTQQEDSAVYLCASSSQGIGELFFGEGSRLTVL.

The chain has TRBV5-4 and TRBJ1-1; 9 bases are a match to TRBD1. Germline V gene lookup returns CDR1 SGHNT and CDR2 YYREEE (reference sequence). Trimming removed 4 bases from V and 8 bases from J; junction bases left unmatched: 6. The CDR3 runs 13 residues. The CDR3 DNA reads as TGTGCCAGCAGCGCCGGGACAGGGAGAGAAGCTTTCTTT. Protein sequence: CASSAGTGREAFF.

The genes are TRBV6-5 and TRBJ1-5; no definite D call. The CDR3 runs to 12 residues. Germline CDR1 reads MNHEY; CDR2 reads SVGAGI. Trimming shortened V by 2 bases and J by 7 bases, and 6 bases separated the two germline ends. CDR3 DNA sequence: TGTGCCAGCAGTTACCTGGGCCAGCCCCAGCATTTT. Residues: CASSYLGQPQHF.

The chain carries TRBV5-1 and TRBJ1-2, with 10 bases matching TRBD1. The CDR3 runs to 16 residues. The germline gives CDR1 SGHRS, CDR2 YFSETQ. Trimming took 3 bases from V and 8 from J; bases not matched to a gene: 13. The CDR3 DNA reads as TGCGCCAGCAGCTCCCCAAGGGGACAGGGGTTAGGAGGCTACACCTTC. Translated: CASSSPRGQGLGGYTF.

V usage is TRBV3-1 (or the pseudogene TRBV3-2) and J usage is TRBJ2-7, with TRBD2 matching 11 bases. V gave up 2 bases and J gave up 6 bases; unmatched junction bases: 12. The germline gives CDR1 LGHDT, CDR2 YNNKEL (reference sequence). The CDR3 totals 17 residues. The CDR3 nucleotides are TGTGCCAGCAGCCAATCCCGTCCTACTAGCGGGAGTGCCGAGCAGTACTTC. Translating gives CASSQSRPTSGSAEQYF.

The chain employs TRBV19 and TRBJ1-6; no reliable D call. The CDR3 runs to 10 residues. V lost 8 bases, J lost 10 bases, and 6 bases lay in between. Germline V lookup: CDR1 LNHDA, CDR2 SQIVND (reference sequence). The chain's CDR3 is CASPGSPLHF. DNA of the CDR3: TGTGCCAGTCCGGGATCACCCCTCCACTTT. Variable domain in full (rest from reference TRBV19 and TRBJ1-6): DGGITQSPKYLFRKEGQNVTLSCEQNLNHDAMYWYRQDPGQGLRLIYYSQIVNDFQKGDIAEGYSVSREKKESFPLTVTSAQKNPTAFYLCASPGSPLHFGNGTRLTVT.

The chain links TRBV7-2 to TRBJ2-1, with 7 bases matching TRBD1. This CDR3 is built from 14 residues. V trimming: 1 base; J trimming: 5 bases; junction bases outside the gene matches: 2. Germline V CDR1 and CDR2: SGHTA, FQGNSA. The CDR3 protein is CASSLVTGDNEQFF. Written as DNA, the CDR3 is TGTGCCAGCAGCTTAGTTACAGGGGACAATGAGCAGTTCTTC.

This chain links TRBV28 with TRBJ2-3; a possible D gene is TRBD1 (5 bases). Germline-derived CDR1 and CDR2 are MDHEN and SYDVKM. The ends were cut back, 8 bases at V and 0 bases at J, with 9 bases in the middle. There are 13 residues in the CDR3. CDR3 sequence (DNA): TGTGCCAGCCAGGACATTAGCACAGATACGCAGTATTTT. It codes for CASQDISTDTQYF.

The V and J genes are TRBV4-1 and TRBJ2-7; 7 nucleotides align to TRBD1. With 0 bases clipped from V and 6 bases from J, the junction kept 14 bases outside the gene matches. This CDR3 region has 17 residues. Germline CDR1 MGHRA, CDR2 YSYEKL. The CDR3 sequence is CASSQDVVSDRVGEQYF. The DNA for the CDR3 is TGCGCCAGCAGCCAAGATGTAGTAAGCGACAGGGTAGGCGAGCAGTACTTC.

The chain employs TRBV29-1 and TRBJ1-2; the D gene is possibly TRBD1 (6 bases). The CDR3 has 15 residues. The germline V and J ends were trimmed by 6 bases and 4 bases, with 21 bases remaining between them. Germline V gene sequence: CDR1 SQVTM, CDR2 ANQGSEA. The CDR3 loop reads CSVDRRQDRSYGYTF. The CDR3 DNA follows: TGCAGCGTCGACAGAAGACAGGACAGATCCTATGGCTACACCTTC.

V gene TRBV29-1 combines with J gene TRBJ2-3; 7 bases are a match to TRBD2. This CDR3 has 15 amino acids. V shed 5 bases, J shed 4 bases, and the junction held 12 bases outside the gene matches. Germline-derived CDR1 and CDR2 are SQVTM and ANQGSEA. DNA for the CDR3: TGCAGCGTTCTGGGAGGGGATTTTGGGGCAGATACGCAGTATTTT. This translates into CSVLGGDFGADTQYF.

The J gene is TRBJ1-6, the V gene TRBV2, with 9 bases that match TRBD1. The CDR3 is 13 amino acids. The V and J ends lost 6 bases and 8 bases, in that order; junction bases with no gene match: 2. Germline CDR1 and CDR2: SNHLY and FYNNEI. For the CDR3, the DNA is TGTGCCAGCAGGGGACAGGGAGATTCACCCCTCCACTTT. It codes for CASRGQGDSPLHF.

The chain combines TRBV6-5 with TRBJ1-1; D is ambiguous. Germline loops: CDR1 MNHEY, CDR2 SVGAGI. The V and J ends lost 7 bases and 0 bases respectively, with 15 bases between them. The CDR3 is 15 amino acids. The CDR3 protein is CASNPEEVMNTEAFF. DNA for the CDR3: TGTGCCAGCAACCCGGAGGAGGTGATGAACACTGAAGCTTTCTTT.

This chain connects TRBV29-1 to TRBJ2-3; 11 positions agree with TRBD2. The ends lost 1 base at V and 2 bases at J; junction bases unmatched: 2. Germline-derived CDR1 and CDR2 are SQVTM and ANQGSEA. The CDR3 loop spans 15 amino acids. The CDR3 reads CSVEGTSGYTDTQYF. The CDR3 coding sequence is TGCAGCGTTGAAGGGACTAGCGGGTACACAGATACGCAGTATTTT.

The CDR3 is CASSHRQDYGYTF. CDR3 coding DNA: TGTGCCAGCAGCCATCGACAGGACTATGGCTACACCTTC. The J gene is TRBJ1-2, the V gene TRBV7-9, with D possibly matching TRBD1 (6 bases). V was pared by 5 bases and J by 3 bases, with 10 bases between. Germline V lookup: CDR1 SEHNR, CDR2 FQNEAQ (reference sequence). CDR3 length: 13 residues.